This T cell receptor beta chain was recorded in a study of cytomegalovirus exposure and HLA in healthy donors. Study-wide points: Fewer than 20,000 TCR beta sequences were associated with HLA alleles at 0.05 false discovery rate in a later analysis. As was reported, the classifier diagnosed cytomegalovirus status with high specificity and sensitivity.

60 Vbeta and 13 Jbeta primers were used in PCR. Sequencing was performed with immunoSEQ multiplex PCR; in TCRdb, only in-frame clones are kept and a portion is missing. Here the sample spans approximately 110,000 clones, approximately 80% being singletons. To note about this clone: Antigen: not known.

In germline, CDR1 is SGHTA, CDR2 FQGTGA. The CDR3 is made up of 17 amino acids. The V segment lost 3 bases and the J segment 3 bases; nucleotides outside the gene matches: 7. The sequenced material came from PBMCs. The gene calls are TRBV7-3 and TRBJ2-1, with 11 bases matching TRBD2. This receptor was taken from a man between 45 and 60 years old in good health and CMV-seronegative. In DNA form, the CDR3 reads TGTGCCAGCAGCTTGATTAGCGGGGGGGTAAACTACAATGAGCAGTTCTTC. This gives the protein CASSLISGGVNYNEQFF.